The sequence of this T cell receptor beta chain was determined in a study of blood T cell repertoires in COVID-19. The CDR3 spans 15 residues. Germline V gene data show CDR1 as SGHDT and CDR2 as YYEEEE. The V and J ends lost 4 bases and 4 bases, in that order; junction bases with no gene match: 8. Sequencing was performed with immunoSEQ multiplex PCR; in TCRdb, only in-frame clones are kept and a portion is missing. The table has roughly 390,000 clones, around 87% seen once; the top ten hold more than 9%. This sequence was found in a woman in her twenties or thirties with COVID-19, enrolled during active disease. The chain recombines TRBV5-6 with TRBJ2-1; 7 bases match TRBD1. Sample: peripheral blood. CDR3 sequence (DNA): TGTGCCAGCAGCACCCCCGGGACAGTTTACAATGAGCAGTTCTTC. Protein: CASSTPGTVYNEQFF.